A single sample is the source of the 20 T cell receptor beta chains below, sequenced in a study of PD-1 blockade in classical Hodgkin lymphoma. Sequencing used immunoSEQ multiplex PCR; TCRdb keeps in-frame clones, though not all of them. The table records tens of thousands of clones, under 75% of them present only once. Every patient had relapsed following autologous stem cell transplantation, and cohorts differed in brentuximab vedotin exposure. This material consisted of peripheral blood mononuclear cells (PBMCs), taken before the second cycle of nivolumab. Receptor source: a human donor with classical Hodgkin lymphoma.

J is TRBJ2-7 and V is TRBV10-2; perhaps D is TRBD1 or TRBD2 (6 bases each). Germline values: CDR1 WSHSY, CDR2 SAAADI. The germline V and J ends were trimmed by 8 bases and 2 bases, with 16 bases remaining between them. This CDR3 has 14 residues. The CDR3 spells CASGLGGRTYEQYF. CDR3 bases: TGCGCCAGCGGTTTGGGGGGCCGAACCTACGAGCAGTACTTC.

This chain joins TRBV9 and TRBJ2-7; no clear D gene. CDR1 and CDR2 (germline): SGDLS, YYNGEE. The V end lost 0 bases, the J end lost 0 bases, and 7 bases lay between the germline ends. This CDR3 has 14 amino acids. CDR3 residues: CASSVESFSYEQYF. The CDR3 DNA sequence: TGTGCCAGCAGCGTAGAAAGCTTCTCCTACGAGCAGTACTTC.

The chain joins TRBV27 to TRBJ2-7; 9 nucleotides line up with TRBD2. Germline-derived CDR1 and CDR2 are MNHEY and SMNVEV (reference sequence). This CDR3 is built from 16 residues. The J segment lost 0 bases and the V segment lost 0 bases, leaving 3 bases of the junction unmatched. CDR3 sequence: CASSLSPAGGSYEQYF. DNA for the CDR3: TGTGCCAGCAGTTTATCCCCAGCGGGGGGCTCCTACGAGCAGTACTTC.

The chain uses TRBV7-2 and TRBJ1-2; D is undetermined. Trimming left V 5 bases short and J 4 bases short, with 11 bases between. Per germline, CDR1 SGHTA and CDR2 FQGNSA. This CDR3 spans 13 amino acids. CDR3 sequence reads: CASSNSRSYGYTF. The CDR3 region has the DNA TGTGCCAGCAGCAACAGCCGATCCTATGGCTACACCTTC.

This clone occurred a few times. CDR3 coding DNA: TGTGCCAGCAGCTTCGAGCGAAGGGAGCAGTTCTTC. This sequence encodes CASSFERREQFF. The chain carries TRBV5-4 and TRBJ2-1, with D unclear. Germline V gives CDR1 SGHNT, CDR2 YYREEE (reference sequence). The CDR3 extends over 12 amino acids. Trimming removed 2 bases from V and 10 bases from J, with 10 bases in between.

CDR3 region: CASSVAGGGGYTF. CDR3 nucleotide sequence: TGTGCCAGCAGCGTTGCAGGGGGCGGTGGCTACACCTTC. J is TRBJ1-2 and V is TRBV9; 8 positions match TRBD1. The CDR3 consists of 13 residues. The trim removed 2 bases at V and 7 bases at J, leaving 4 bases unmatched. The germline V gene has CDR1 SGDLS and CDR2 YYNGEE.

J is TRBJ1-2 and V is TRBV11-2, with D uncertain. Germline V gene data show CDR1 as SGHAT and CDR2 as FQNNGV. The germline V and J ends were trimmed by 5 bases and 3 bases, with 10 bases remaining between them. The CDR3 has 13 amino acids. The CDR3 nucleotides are TGTGCCAGCAGCCGAACGAGAGACTATGGCTACACCTTC. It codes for CASSRTRDYGYTF.

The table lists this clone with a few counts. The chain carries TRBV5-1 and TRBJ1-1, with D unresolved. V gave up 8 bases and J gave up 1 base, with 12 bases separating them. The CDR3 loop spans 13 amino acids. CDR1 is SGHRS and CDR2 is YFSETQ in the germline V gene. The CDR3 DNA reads TGCGCCAGTAACTACGACGCGAACACTGAAGCTTTCTTT. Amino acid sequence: CASNYDANTEAFF. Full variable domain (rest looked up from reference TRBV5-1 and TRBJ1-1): KAGVTQTPRYLIKTRGQQVTLSCSPISGHRSVSWYQQTPGQGLQFLFEYFSETQRNKGNFPGRFSGRQFSNSRSEMNVSTLELGDSALYLCASNYDANTEAFFGQGTRLTVV.

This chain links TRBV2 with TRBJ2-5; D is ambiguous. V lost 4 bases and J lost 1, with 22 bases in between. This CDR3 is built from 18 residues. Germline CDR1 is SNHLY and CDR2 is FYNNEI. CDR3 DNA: TGTGCCAGCAGTGTCCCCGCTGGCACCTGGAGCTCCCAAGAGACCCAGTACTTC. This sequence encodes CASSVPAGTWSSQETQYF.

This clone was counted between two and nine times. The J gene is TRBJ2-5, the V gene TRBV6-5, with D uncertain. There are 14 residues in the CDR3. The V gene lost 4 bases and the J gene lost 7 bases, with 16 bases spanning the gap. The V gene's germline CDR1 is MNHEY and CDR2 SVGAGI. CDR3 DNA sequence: TGTGCCAGCAGTTTTGACAAGAGTTCGGGGACCCAGTACTTC. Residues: CASSFDKSSGTQYF.

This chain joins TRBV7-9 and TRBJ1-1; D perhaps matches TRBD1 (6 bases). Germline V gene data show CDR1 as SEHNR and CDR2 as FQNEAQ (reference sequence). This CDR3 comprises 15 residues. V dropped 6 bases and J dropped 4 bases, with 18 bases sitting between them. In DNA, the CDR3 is TGTGCCAGCAGTTCACCGGGACACCTCTTCACTGAAGCTTTCTTT. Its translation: CASSSPGHLFTEAFF.

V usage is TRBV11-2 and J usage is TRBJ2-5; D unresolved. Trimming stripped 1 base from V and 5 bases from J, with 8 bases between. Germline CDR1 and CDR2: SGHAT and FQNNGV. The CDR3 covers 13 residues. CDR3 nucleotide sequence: TGTGCCAGCAGCTTAGTCGGTGTTGAGACCCAGTACTTC. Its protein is CASSLVGVETQYF.

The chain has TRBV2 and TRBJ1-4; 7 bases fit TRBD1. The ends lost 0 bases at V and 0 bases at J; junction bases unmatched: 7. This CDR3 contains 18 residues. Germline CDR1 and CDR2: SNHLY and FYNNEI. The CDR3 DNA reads TGTGCCAGCAGTGAAGCAGGTACAGGGGCTGCAACTAATGAAAAACTGTTTTTT. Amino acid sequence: CASSEAGTGAATNEKLFF.

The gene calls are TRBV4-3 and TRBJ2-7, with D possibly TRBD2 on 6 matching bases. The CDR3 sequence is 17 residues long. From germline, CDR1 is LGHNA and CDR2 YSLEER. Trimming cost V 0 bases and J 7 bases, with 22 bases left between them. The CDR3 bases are TGCGCCAGCAGCCAAGATTTTGGTAGCGGAGGGCGAGGGGAGCAGTACTTC. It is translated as CASSQDFGSGGRGEQYF.

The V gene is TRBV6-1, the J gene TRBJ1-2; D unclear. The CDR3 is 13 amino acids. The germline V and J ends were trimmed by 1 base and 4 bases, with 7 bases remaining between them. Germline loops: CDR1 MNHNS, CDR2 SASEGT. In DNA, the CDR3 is TGTGCCAGCAGTGAAGGCCAGCTCTATGGCTACACCTTC. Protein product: CASSEGQLYGYTF.

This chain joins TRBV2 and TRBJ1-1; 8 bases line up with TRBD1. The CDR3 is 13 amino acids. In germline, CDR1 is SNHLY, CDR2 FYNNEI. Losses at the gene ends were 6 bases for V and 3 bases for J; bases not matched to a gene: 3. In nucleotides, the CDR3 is TGTGCCAGCAGGAAACAGGGGGACACTGAAGCTTTCTTT. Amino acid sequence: CASRKQGDTEAFF.

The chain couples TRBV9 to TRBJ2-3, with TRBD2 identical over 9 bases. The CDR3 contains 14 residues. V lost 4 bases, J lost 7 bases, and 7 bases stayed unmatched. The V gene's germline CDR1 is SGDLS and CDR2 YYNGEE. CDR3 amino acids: CASSTSGGTHTQYF. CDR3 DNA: TGTGCCAGCAGCACAAGCGGGGGGACCCATACGCAGTATTTT.

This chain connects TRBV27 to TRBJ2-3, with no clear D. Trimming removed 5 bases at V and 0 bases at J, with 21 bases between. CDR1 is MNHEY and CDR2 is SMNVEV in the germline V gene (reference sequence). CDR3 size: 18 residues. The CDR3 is CASSPGPHLDSSTDTQYF. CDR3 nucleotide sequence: TGTGCCAGCAGTCCCGGGCCGCACCTAGACTCTAGCACAGATACGCAGTATTTT.

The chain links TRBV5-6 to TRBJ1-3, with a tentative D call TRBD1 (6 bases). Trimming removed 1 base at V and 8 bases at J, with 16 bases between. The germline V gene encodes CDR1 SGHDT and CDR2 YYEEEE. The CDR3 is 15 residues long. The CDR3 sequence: CASSLSTGSWYTIYF. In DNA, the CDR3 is TGTGCCAGCAGCTTGTCGACAGGCTCTTGGTACACCATATATTTT.

The CDR3 bases are TGTGCCAGCAGTGAGGGGACAGGGAACATTGGGCAGTACTTC. Its protein product is CASSEGTGNIGQYF. V usage is TRBV28 and J usage is TRBJ2-7; 9 bases are a match to TRBD1. CDR1 is MDHEN and CDR2 is SYDVKM in the germline V gene. Trimming at V came to 5 bases and at J to 9 bases, leaving 11 bases not matched to a gene. The CDR3 covers 14 residues.